This T cell receptor beta chain derives from a study of T cell responses to AZD1222 COVID-19 vaccine. Assay used: immunoSEQ multiplex PCR; TCRdb lists only in-frame clones, some missing. Counted here are 84,000 or so clones, 80% to 90% occurring once; the ten biggest clones make up roughly 16%. The sequence derives from an adult in good health. The sample in question was peripheral blood, obtained on day 0 of AZD1222 vaccination.

The CDR3 coding sequence is TGTGCCAGCAGCCGCGGGGGATACGATACGCAGTATTTT. This encodes CASSRGGYDTQYF. The chain joins TRBV12-3 or TRBV12-4 to TRBJ2-3; 7 nucleotides agree with TRBD2. CDR3 length equals 13 residues. Trimming at V came to 6 bases and at J to 6 bases, leaving 6 bases not matched to a gene.